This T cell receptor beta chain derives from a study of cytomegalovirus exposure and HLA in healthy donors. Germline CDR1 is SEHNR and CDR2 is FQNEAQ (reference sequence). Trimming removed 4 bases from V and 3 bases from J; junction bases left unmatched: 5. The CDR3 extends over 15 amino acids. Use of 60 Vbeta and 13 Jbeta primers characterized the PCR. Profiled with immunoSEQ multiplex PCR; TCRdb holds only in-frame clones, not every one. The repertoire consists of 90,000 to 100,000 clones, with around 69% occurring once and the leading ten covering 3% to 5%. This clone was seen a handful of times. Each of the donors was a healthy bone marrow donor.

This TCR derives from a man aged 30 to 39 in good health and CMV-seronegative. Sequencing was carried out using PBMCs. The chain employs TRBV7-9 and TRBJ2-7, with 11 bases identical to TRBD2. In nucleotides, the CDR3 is TGTGCCAGCAGCTCCTGGACTAGCGGGTTCTACGAGCAGTACTTC. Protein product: CASSSWTSGFYEQYF.